A single sample gave rise to the 29 T cell receptor beta chains below, sequenced in a study of T cell responses to AZD1222 COVID-19 vaccine. Generated by immunoSEQ multiplex PCR, the TCRdb table keeps only in-frame clones and is missing some. The data show some 130,000 clones, roughly 93% seen once. The sample in question was peripheral blood, obtained 28 days after the second AZD1222 dose. These receptors all stem from an adult who received the AZD1222 COVID-19 vaccine.

The chain employs TRBV12-3 or TRBV12-4 and TRBJ1-5; 7 bases match TRBD1. Unmatched junction bases numbered 6, after V lost 6 bases and J lost 7 bases. The CDR3 has 13 amino acids. The CDR3 DNA follows: TGTGCCAGCAGCCTAACAGGGGTCCAGCCCCAGCATTTT. This sequence encodes CASSLTGVQPQHF.

This chain links TRBV3-1 (or the pseudogene TRBV3-2) with TRBJ2-5, with 7 bases identical to TRBD1. CDR1 LGHDT and CDR2 YNNKEL come from the germline V gene (reference sequence). V shed 5 bases, J shed 5 bases, and the junction held 2 bases outside the gene matches. This CDR3 is 12 amino acids long. This CDR3 reads CASSRGHETQYF. Written as DNA, the CDR3 is TGTGCCAGCAGCAGGGGGCACGAGACCCAGTACTTC.

Regarding this clone: Mismatch with germline at one junction end may stem from a read error. The CDR3 DNA reads as TGTGCCAGCACCCAAGGGACACTCACTAAAGCTTTCTTT. The encoded protein is CASTQGTLTKAFF. The chain couples TRBV7-3 to TRBJ1-1, with a tentative D call TRBD1 (6 bases). CDR3 size: 13 residues. Germline assignment: CDR1 SGHTA and CDR2 FQGTGA. The full variable domain, its missing parts supplied by reference TRBV7-3 and TRBJ1-1, is GAGVSQTPSNKVTEKGKYVELRCDPISGHTALYWYRQSLGQGPEFLIYFQGTGAADDSGLPNDRFFAVRPEGSVSTLKIQRTERGDSAVYLCASTQGTLTKAFFGQGTRLTVV.

The chain is built from TRBV9 and TRBJ1-1; 7 bases are a match to TRBD1. V trimming: 4 bases; J trimming: 5 bases; junction bases outside the gene matches: 8. Germline V gene data show CDR1 as SGDLS and CDR2 as YYNGEE. The CDR3 has 14 amino acids. The CDR3 reads CASSKTGAGTEAFF. The DNA of the CDR3 is TGTGCCAGCAGCAAAACAGGGGCGGGGACTGAAGCTTTCTTT.

In nucleotides, the CDR3 is TGTGCCAGCAGTGAGGTGTGGGGTCTTGGGTCACCCCTCCACTTT. Its translation: CASSEVWGLGSPLHF. The V and J genes are TRBV2 and TRBJ1-6; no definite D call. CDR3 length equals 15 residues. With 3 bases removed from V and 10 bases from J, the gap between germline ends came to 16 bases. CDR1 SNHLY and CDR2 FYNNEI come from the germline V gene.

The chain employs TRBV7-9 and TRBJ2-2, with D perhaps matching TRBD1 (6 bases). CDR3 length: 15 residues. CDR1 is SEHNR, CDR2 FQNEAQ, per germline (reference sequence). The V end was cut by 11 bases, the J end by 4 bases, with 20 bases between. The CDR3 region has the DNA TGTGCCGAGGCCCGGGACAACTACTTCACCGGGGAGCTGTTTTTT. Translation: CAEARDNYFTGELFF.

This clone was recorded only once. CDR3 protein: CAWSIGGSEQYF. The CDR3 DNA reads as TGTGCCTGGAGCATCGGCGGTTCCGAGCAGTACTTC. V is TRBV30 and J is TRBJ2-7; D not resolved. Germline CDR1 GTSNPN, CDR2 SVGIG (reference sequence). CDR3 length equals 12 residues. V gave up 3 bases and J gave up 6 bases, with 12 bases separating them. The full variable domain, rest sourced from reference TRBV30 and TRBJ2-7, is SQTIHQWPATLVQPVGSPLSLECTVEGTSNPNLYWYRQAAGRGLQLLFYSVGIGQISSEVPQNLSASRPQDRQFILSSKKLLLSDSGFYLCAWSIGGSEQYFGPGTRLTVT.

The V and J genes are TRBV11-2 and TRBJ2-7; 7 bases are a match to TRBD2. The V gene end was trimmed by 1 base and the J gene end by 0 bases; junction bases not matched to a gene: 12. The germline V gene encodes CDR1 SGHAT and CDR2 FQNNGV. The length of the CDR3 is 18 residues. The CDR3 nucleotides read TGTGCCAGCAGCTTAGGGTCTCCACTAGCGTCGTTCTCCTACGAGCAGTACTTC. Its translation: CASSLGSPLASFSYEQYF.

This chain connects TRBV11-2 to TRBJ2-1; possible D gene TRBD2, 5 bases. Germline assignment: CDR1 SGHAT and CDR2 FQNNGV. The CDR3 is made up of 12 amino acids. The V and J ends lost 4 bases and 7 bases respectively, with 8 bases between them. The CDR3 nucleotides are TGTGCCAGCAGCTCCCCGGGGAATGAGCAGTTCTTC. Its protein is CASSSPGNEQFF.

V gene TRBV21-1 combines with J gene TRBJ1-5. TRBV21-1 is a documented pseudogene. CDR3 length: 11 amino acids. CDR3 region: CASSKADPQHF. CDR3 in DNA: TGTGCCAGCAGCAAAGCGGACCCCCAGCATTTT.

J is TRBJ2-7 and V is TRBV11-3, with TRBD1 identical over 10 bases. This CDR3 has 13 amino acids. The ends lost 4 bases at V and 6 bases at J; junction bases unmatched: 3. The V gene's germline CDR1 is SGHNT and CDR2 YENEEA. CDR3 nucleotides: TGTGCCAGCAGCTCGGGACAGGGGTTCGAGCAGTACTTC. Its protein is CASSSGQGFEQYF.

This chain joins TRBV5-5 and TRBJ1-2; a possible D gene is TRBD1 (6 bases). CDR3 size: 15 residues. The germline V and J ends were trimmed by 2 bases and 4 bases, with 15 bases remaining between them. The germline V gene has CDR1 SGHKS and CDR2 YYEKEE (reference sequence). In nucleotides, the CDR3 is TGTGCCAGCAGCTTTCAAGGGGGAGCAGCCTATGGCTACACCTTC. Its protein is CASSFQGGAAYGYTF. Full variable domain (outside the CDR3, taken from reference TRBV5-5 and TRBJ1-2): DAGVTQSPTHLIKTRGQQVTLRCSPISGHKSVSWYQQVLGQGPQFIFQYYEKEERGRGNFPDRFSARQFPNYSSELNVNALLLGDSALYLCASSFQGGAAYGYTFGSGTRLTVV.

CDR3 sequence: CASSLITYQETQYF. Here the CDR3 DNA reads TGTGCCAGCAGCTTAATCACGTACCAAGAGACCCAGTACTTC. V and J are TRBV7-3 and TRBJ2-5, with unresolved D. Between the trimmed V and J ends, which lost 1 base and 0 bases, there was a span of 6 bases. CDR3 length: 14 amino acids. Germline V gene data show CDR1 as SGHTA and CDR2 as FQGTGA.

The chain has TRBV11-2 and TRBJ2-1, with unresolved D. This CDR3 comprises 12 residues. From germline, CDR1 is SGHAT and CDR2 FQNNGV. Trimming removed 5 bases from V and 7 bases from J, with 9 bases in between. The CDR3 reads CASSPVMNEQFF. The CDR3 bases are TGTGCCAGCAGCCCAGTGATGAATGAGCAGTTCTTC.

The chain has TRBV2 and TRBJ1-6; D gene uncertain. Germline CDR1 reads SNHLY; CDR2 reads FYNNEI. V was pared by 8 bases and J by 10 bases, with 18 bases between. This CDR3 is built from 14 residues. The CDR3: CASGGMGIQSPLHF. The CDR3 region has the DNA TGTGCCAGCGGTGGAATGGGGATTCAGTCACCCCTCCACTTT.

The rearrangement joins TRBV6-5 to TRBJ1-2; TRBD1 might be the D (6 bases). The CDR3 loop spans 13 amino acids. CDR1 is MNHEY and CDR2 is SVGAGI in the germline V gene. V dropped 6 bases and J dropped 4 bases, with 12 bases sitting between them. CDR3: CASSPGQSYGYTF. The CDR3, as DNA: TGTGCCAGCAGCCCCGGACAGAGCTATGGCTACACCTTC.

The chain has TRBV27 and TRBJ2-7, with TRBD1 matching 10 bases. This CDR3 region has 14 residues. Trimming removed 3 bases from V and 6 bases from J; junction bases left unmatched: 5. Germline CDR1 and CDR2: MNHEY and SMNVEV (reference sequence). CDR3 sequence (DNA): TGTGCCAGCAGTTTCGACAGGGGGCGAAGCGAGCAGTACTTC. It encodes CASSFDRGRSEQYF.

V is TRBV24-1 and J is TRBJ2-2, with D tentatively TRBD1 or TRBD2 (5 bases each). Trimming cost V 2 bases and J 0 bases, with 6 bases left between them. Germline V CDR1 and CDR2: KGHDR, SFDVKD. CDR3 length equals 15 residues. The CDR3 sequence: CATSDSGPNTGELFF. As DNA, the CDR3 is TGTGCCACCAGTGATTCGGGACCGAACACCGGGGAGCTGTTTTTT.

The V call is TRBV5-1, the J call TRBJ2-1, with 8 bases matching TRBD1. J lost 7 bases, V lost 2 bases, and 8 bases had no gene match. The germline V gene encodes CDR1 SGHRS and CDR2 YFSETQ. This CDR3 is built from 15 residues. The CDR3 spells CASSLEDREENEQFF. CDR3 nucleotide sequence: TGCGCCAGCAGCTTAGAGGACAGGGAGGAGAATGAGCAGTTCTTC.

The V and J genes are TRBV29-1 and TRBJ2-5; 8 bases agree with TRBD1. This CDR3 is built from 14 residues. The germline V gene has CDR1 SQVTM and CDR2 ANQGSEA. V lost 4 bases to trimming and J lost 5 bases; unmatched junction nucleotides: 9. The CDR3 bases are TGCAGCGTTGGGTTTCAGGGGGCTTGGGAGACCCAGTACTTC. It codes for CSVGFQGAWETQYF.

V gene TRBV19 combines with J gene TRBJ1-5; maybe TRBD1 (5 bases). CDR3 size: 15 residues. With 5 bases removed from V and 4 bases from J, the gap between germline ends came to 15 bases. Germline V lookup: CDR1 LNHDA, CDR2 SQIVND (reference sequence). CDR3 in amino acids: CASSPRGVGNQPQHF. The CDR3 DNA is TGTGCCAGTAGTCCTCGGGGGGTGGGGAATCAGCCCCAGCATTTT.

This rearrangement joins TRBV19 to TRBJ1-5; D is uncertain. V lost 2 bases to trimming and J lost 4 bases, with 9 bases between them. The CDR3 is 14 amino acids. From germline, CDR1 is LNHDA and CDR2 SQIVND (reference sequence). The CDR3 DNA reads TGTGCCAGTAGTATAACATCTTGGAATCAGCCCCAGCATTTT. It encodes CASSITSWNQPQHF.

The genes are TRBV27 and TRBJ1-2, with 8 bases lining up with TRBD1. CDR1 is MNHEY, CDR2 SMNVEV, per germline (reference sequence). The CDR3 is 17 amino acids. J lost 5 bases, V lost 10 bases, and 21 bases had no gene match. The CDR3: CATTPSYGQGVGYGYTF. Written as DNA, the CDR3 is TGTGCCACCACCCCTTCCTATGGACAGGGTGTCGGGTATGGCTACACCTTC.

CDR3 sequence reads: CASSSSGTGGTGYTF. DNA for the CDR3: TGTGCCAGCAGTTCCTCCGGGACAGGGGGTACTGGCTACACCTTC. V and J are TRBV28 and TRBJ1-2, with TRBD1 identical over 11 bases. Trimming removed 4 bases from V and 7 bases from J; junction bases left unmatched: 8. CDR1 is MDHEN, CDR2 SYDVKM, per germline. This CDR3 comprises 15 residues.

This chain uses TRBV5-6 with TRBJ2-7; D is undetermined. Trimming shortened V by 0 bases and J by 4 bases, and 14 bases separated the two germline ends. CDR1 SGHDT and CDR2 YYEEEE come from the germline V gene. This CDR3 is built from 15 residues. The CDR3 coding sequence is TGTGCCAGCAGCTTGGGAGCAAGGTTGAGGTACGAGCAGTACTTC. Translating gives CASSLGARLRYEQYF.

The genes are TRBV19 and TRBJ2-3, with 9 bases that match TRBD2. This CDR3 has 17 amino acids. V lost 2 bases to trimming and J lost 5 bases; unmatched junction nucleotides: 11. Germline-derived CDR1 and CDR2 are LNHDA and SQIVND (reference sequence). For the CDR3, the DNA is TGTGCCAGTAGTATACGGGTTGGCGGGAGGGCCGGAGATACGCAGTATTTT. This gives the protein CASSIRVGGRAGDTQYF.

The chain uses TRBV24-1 and TRBJ2-4; 13 bases fit TRBD2. After removal of 4 bases from V and 3 bases from J, the junction contained 20 bases not matched to a gene. Looked up from germline, CDR1 is KGHDR and CDR2 is SFDVKD. The CDR3 runs 22 residues. CDR3 in amino acids: CATSEFSGLAGAPGSGKNIQYF. The DNA for the CDR3 is TGTGCCACCAGTGAATTTAGCGGACTAGCGGGAGCACCGGGGAGTGGCAAAAACATTCAGTACTTC.

This rearrangement joins TRBV9 to TRBJ2-3; the D gene is possibly TRBD2 (5 bases). CDR3 size: 15 residues. Germline V gene lookup returns CDR1 SGDLS and CDR2 YYNGEE. Trimming pared 4 bases from V and 0 bases from J, leaving 12 bases between. CDR3 nucleotide sequence: TGTGCCAGCAGCCCGTCCGGGATAAGCACAGATACGCAGTATTTT. Translating it yields CASSPSGISTDTQYF.

The rearrangement links TRBV3-1 (or the pseudogene TRBV3-2) to TRBJ2-2, with TRBD2 identical over 7 bases. V dropped 4 bases and J dropped 1; count of bases not matched to a gene: 0. The CDR3 sequence is 14 residues long. The germline V gene encodes CDR1 LGHDT and CDR2 YNNKEL (reference sequence). CDR3 DNA sequence: TGTGCCAGCAGCCCTAGCGGGAACACCGGGGAGCTGTTTTTT. The encoded protein is CASSPSGNTGELFF.